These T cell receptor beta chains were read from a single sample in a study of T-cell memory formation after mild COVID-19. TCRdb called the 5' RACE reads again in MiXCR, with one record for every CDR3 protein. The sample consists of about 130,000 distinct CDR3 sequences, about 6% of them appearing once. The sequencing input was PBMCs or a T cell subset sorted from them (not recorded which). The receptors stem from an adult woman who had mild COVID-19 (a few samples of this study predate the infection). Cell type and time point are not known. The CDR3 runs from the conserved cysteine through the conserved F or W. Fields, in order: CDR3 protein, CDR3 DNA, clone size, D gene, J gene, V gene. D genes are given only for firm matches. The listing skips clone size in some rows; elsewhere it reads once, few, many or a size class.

CDR3 protein: CASSLPSSLPQHF
CDR3 DNA: TGTGCCAGCAGCTTACCGTCCTCGTTGCCCCAGCATTTT
clone size: few
D gene: -
J gene: TRBJ1-5
V gene: TRBV7-2

CDR3 protein: CASSLARRGTSGPKSSYNEQFF
CDR3 DNA: TGTGCCAGCAGTTTAGCCCGGCGGGGGACTAGCGGGCCGAAAAGCTCCTACAATGAGCAGTTCTTC
clone size: few
D gene: TRBD2
J gene: TRBJ2-1
V gene: TRBV12-3/TRBV12-4

CDR3 protein: CASSLVAGPKGEQYF
CDR3 DNA: TGTGCCAGCAGCTTGGTGGCGGGCCCAAAGGGCGAGCAGTACTTC
clone size: few
D gene: -
J gene: TRBJ2-7
V gene: TRBV5-4

CDR3 protein: CSAPIPGEKETQYF
CDR3 DNA: TGCAGTGCCCCCATTCCCGGGGAAAAAGAGACCCAGTACTTC
clone size: -
D gene: -
J gene: TRBJ2-5
V gene: TRBV20-1

CDR3 protein: CASSWAVNTEAFF
CDR3 DNA: TGTGCCAGCAGTTGGGCGGTGAACACTGAAGCTTTCTTT
clone size: many
D gene: -
J gene: TRBJ1-1
V gene: TRBV6-5

CDR3 protein: CASSPGPGGAGANVLTF
CDR3 DNA: TGCGCCAGCAGCCCGGGTCCGGGCGGGGCTGGGGCCAACGTCCTGACTTTC
clone size: -
D gene: -
J gene: TRBJ2-6
V gene: TRBV5-1

CDR3 protein: CASSLETNTGELFF
CDR3 DNA: TGTGCCAGCAGCTTAGAGACGAACACCGGGGAGCTGTTTTTT
clone size: few
D gene: -
J gene: TRBJ2-2
V gene: TRBV13

CDR3 protein: CASRTGTYEQYF
CDR3 DNA: TGTGCCAGCAGGACAGGGACCTACGAGCAGTACTTC
clone size: many
D gene: TRBD1
J gene: TRBJ2-7
V gene: TRBV6-5

CDR3 protein: CASSQDTAYEQYF
CDR3 DNA: TGCGCCAGCAGCCAGGATACCGCCTACGAGCAGTACTTC
clone size: -
D gene: -
J gene: TRBJ2-7
V gene: TRBV4-1

CDR3 protein: CASSLVVSSYEQYF
CDR3 DNA: TGCGCCAGCAGCTTGGTGGTAAGTTCCTACGAGCAGTACTTC
clone size: many
D gene: -
J gene: TRBJ2-7
V gene: TRBV5-1

CDR3 protein: CASSQGIEYAYGYTF
CDR3 DNA: TGTGCCAGCAGCCAAGGCATTGAGTACGCCTATGGCTACACCTTC
clone size: -
D gene: -
J gene: TRBJ1-2
V gene: TRBV3-1

CDR3 protein: CASSNPGPGAYNEQFF
CDR3 DNA: TGTGCCAGCAGTAACCCTGGACCGGGGGCCTACAATGAGCAGTTCTTC
clone size: -
D gene: -
J gene: TRBJ2-1
V gene: TRBV6-2/TRBV6-3

CDR3 protein: CSAVGQGGEKLFF
CDR3 DNA: TGCAGTGCCGTAGGACAGGGCGGGGAAAAACTGTTTTTT
clone size: few
D gene: TRBD1
J gene: TRBJ1-4
V gene: TRBV20-1

CDR3 protein: CASSPPGGGGGNTIYF
CDR3 DNA: TGTGCCAGCAGCCCACCGGGAGGGGGCGGTGGAAACACCATATATTTT
clone size: -
D gene: TRBD1
J gene: TRBJ1-3
V gene: TRBV7-2

CDR3 protein: CSAPIGQGAKNIQYF
CDR3 DNA: TGCAGTGCCCCCATAGGACAGGGCGCCAAAAACATTCAGTACTTC
clone size: few
D gene: TRBD1
J gene: TRBJ2-4
V gene: TRBV20-1

CDR3 protein: CASTDEAGANVLTF
CDR3 DNA: TGTGCCAGCACCGATGAGGCTGGGGCCAACGTCCTGACTTTC
clone size: few
D gene: -
J gene: TRBJ2-6
V gene: TRBV2

CDR3 protein: CSARLAGRNEQFF
CDR3 DNA: TGCAGTGCTAGGCTAGCGGGGCGGAATGAGCAGTTCTTC
clone size: -
D gene: TRBD2
J gene: TRBJ2-1
V gene: TRBV20-1

CDR3 protein: CASSALAGRADTQYF
CDR3 DNA: TGTGCCAGCAGCGCCTTAGCCGGGCGGGCAGATACGCAGTATTTT
clone size: many
D gene: -
J gene: TRBJ2-3
V gene: TRBV9

CDR3 protein: CASSDSYGTDTQYF
CDR3 DNA: TGCGCCAGCAGCGACAGTTACGGAACAGATACGCAGTATTTT
clone size: few
D gene: -
J gene: TRBJ2-3
V gene: TRBV5-1

CDR3 protein: CASSLGQLGEPQHF
CDR3 DNA: TGCGCCAGCAGCCTGGGACAGCTTGGGGAACCCCAGCATTTT
clone size: few
D gene: TRBD1
J gene: TRBJ1-5
V gene: TRBV5-1

CDR3 protein: CASSLARGGELFF
CDR3 DNA: TGTGCCAGCAGCTTAGCGCGAGGGGGGGAGCTGTTTTTT
clone size: few
D gene: -
J gene: TRBJ2-2
V gene: TRBV7-2

CDR3 protein: CASSLSLRGLRVNTQYF
CDR3 DNA: TGCGCCAGCAGCTTATCGCTCAGGGGCCTCAGGGTGAATACGCAGTATTTT
clone size: many
D gene: -
J gene: TRBJ2-3
V gene: TRBV5-1

CDR3 protein: CASSQDRLVVAEQFF
CDR3 DNA: TGTGCCAGCAGCCAAGATAGACTAGTGGTGGCTGAGCAGTTCTTC
clone size: few
D gene: -
J gene: TRBJ2-1
V gene: TRBV4-2

CDR3 protein: CSAPGQGGQPQHF
CDR3 DNA: TGCAGTGCTCCCGGACAGGGAGGTCAGCCCCAGCATTTT
clone size: few
D gene: TRBD1
J gene: TRBJ1-5
V gene: TRBV20-1

CDR3 protein: CATSDATGLAGAGDTQYF
CDR3 DNA: TGTGCCACCAGTGATGCAACGGGACTAGCGGGAGCCGGGGATACGCAGTATTTT
clone size: -
D gene: TRBD2
J gene: TRBJ2-3
V gene: TRBV24-1

CDR3 protein: CASSPPGGSQNEQFF
CDR3 DNA: TGCGCCAGCAGTCCCCCTGGGGGGAGTCAAAATGAGCAGTTCTTC
clone size: few
D gene: -
J gene: TRBJ2-1
V gene: TRBV5-1

CDR3 protein: CASSVLEGTSLYNEQFF
CDR3 DNA: TGTGCCAGCAGCGTCCTCGAAGGGACTAGCCTGTACAATGAGCAGTTCTTC
clone size: many
D gene: TRBD2
J gene: TRBJ2-1
V gene: TRBV9

CDR3 protein: CASSDGQTSYGYTF
CDR3 DNA: TGTGCCAGCAGTGATGGACAGACTAGTTATGGCTACACCTTC
clone size: few
D gene: -
J gene: TRBJ1-2
V gene: TRBV2

CDR3 protein: CASSQAAIYNEQFF
CDR3 DNA: TGCGCCAGCAGCCAAGCGGCAATCTACAATGAGCAGTTCTTC
clone size: many
D gene: -
J gene: TRBJ2-1
V gene: TRBV4-1

CDR3 protein: CASSLVLSPVGTDTQYF
CDR3 DNA: TGTGCCAGCAGCTTAGTTTTGTCCCCCGTCGGGACAGATACGCAGTATTTT
clone size: many
D gene: -
J gene: TRBJ2-3
V gene: TRBV7-2

CDR3 protein: CASSFKRGSTDTQYF
CDR3 DNA: TGTGCCAGCAGCTTCAAGCGGGGGAGCACAGATACGCAGTATTTT
clone size: many
D gene: TRBD2
J gene: TRBJ2-3
V gene: TRBV13

CDR3 protein: CASSLLGGGNTIYF
CDR3 DNA: TGTGCCAGCAGTTTACTAGGGGGTGGAAACACCATATATTTT
clone size: few
D gene: -
J gene: TRBJ1-3
V gene: TRBV12-3/TRBV12-4

CDR3 protein: CASSSGTAVRTGELFF
CDR3 DNA: TGTGCCAGCAGCTCCGGGACAGCGGTGCGGACCGGGGAGCTGTTTTTT
clone size: -
D gene: TRBD1
J gene: TRBJ2-2
V gene: TRBV5-8

CDR3 protein: CSEMTGTDTQYF
CDR3 DNA: TGCAGCGAGATGACAGGCACAGATACGCAGTATTTT
clone size: few
D gene: -
J gene: TRBJ2-3
V gene: TRBV29-1

CDR3 protein: CASSLTVMETQYF
CDR3 DNA: TGTGCCAGCAGCCTTACCGTAATGGAGACCCAGTACTTC
clone size: many
D gene: -
J gene: TRBJ2-5
V gene: TRBV7-3

CDR3 protein: CASSPTGGNQPQHF
CDR3 DNA: TGTGCCAGCAGCCCCACCGGGGGCAATCAGCCCCAGCATTTT
clone size: -
D gene: -
J gene: TRBJ1-5
V gene: TRBV12-3/TRBV12-4

CDR3 protein: CASSLGRLMNTEAFF
CDR3 DNA: TGTGCCAGCAGCTTAGGGAGGCTCATGAACACTGAAGCTTTCTTT
clone size: -
D gene: -
J gene: TRBJ1-1
V gene: TRBV7-9

CDR3 protein: CASSLNIPGFFF
CDR3 DNA: TGTGCCAGCAGTTTAAATATCCCCGGTTTCTTCTTC
clone size: -
D gene: -
J gene: TRBJ2-1
V gene: TRBV12-3/TRBV12-4